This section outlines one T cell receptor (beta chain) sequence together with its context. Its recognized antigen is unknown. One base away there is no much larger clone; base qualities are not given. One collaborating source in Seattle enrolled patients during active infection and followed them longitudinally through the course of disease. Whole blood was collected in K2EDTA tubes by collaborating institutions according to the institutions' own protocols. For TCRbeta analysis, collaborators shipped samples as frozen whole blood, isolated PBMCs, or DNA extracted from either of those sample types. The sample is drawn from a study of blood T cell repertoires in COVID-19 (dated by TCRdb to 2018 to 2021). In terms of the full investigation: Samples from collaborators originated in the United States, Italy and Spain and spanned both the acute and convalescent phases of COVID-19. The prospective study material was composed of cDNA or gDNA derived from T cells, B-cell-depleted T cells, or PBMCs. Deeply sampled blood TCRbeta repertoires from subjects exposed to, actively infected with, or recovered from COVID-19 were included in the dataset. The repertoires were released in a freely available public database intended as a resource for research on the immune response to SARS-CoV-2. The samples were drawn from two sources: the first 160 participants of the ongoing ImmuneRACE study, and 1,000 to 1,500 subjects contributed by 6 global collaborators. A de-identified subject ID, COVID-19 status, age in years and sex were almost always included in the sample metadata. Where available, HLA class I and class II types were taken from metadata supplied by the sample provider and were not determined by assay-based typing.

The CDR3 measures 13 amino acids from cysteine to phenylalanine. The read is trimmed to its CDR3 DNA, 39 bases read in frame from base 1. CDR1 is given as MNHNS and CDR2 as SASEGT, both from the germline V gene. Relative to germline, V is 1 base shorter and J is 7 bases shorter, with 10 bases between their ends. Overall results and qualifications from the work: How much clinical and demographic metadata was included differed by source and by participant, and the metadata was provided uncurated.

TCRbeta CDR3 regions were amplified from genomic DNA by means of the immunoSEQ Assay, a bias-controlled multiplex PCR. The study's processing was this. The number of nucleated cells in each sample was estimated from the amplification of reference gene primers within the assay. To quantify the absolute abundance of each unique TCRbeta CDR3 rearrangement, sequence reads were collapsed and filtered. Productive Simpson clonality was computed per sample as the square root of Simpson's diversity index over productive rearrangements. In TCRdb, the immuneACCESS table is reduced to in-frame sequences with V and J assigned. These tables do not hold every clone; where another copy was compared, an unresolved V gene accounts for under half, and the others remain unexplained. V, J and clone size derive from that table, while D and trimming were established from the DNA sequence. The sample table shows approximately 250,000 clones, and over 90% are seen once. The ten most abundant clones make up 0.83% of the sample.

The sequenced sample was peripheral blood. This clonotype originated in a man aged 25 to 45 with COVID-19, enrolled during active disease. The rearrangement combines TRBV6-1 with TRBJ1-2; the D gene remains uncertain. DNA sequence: TGTGCCAGCAGTGAAGAAGGAGGTAGTGGCTACACCTTC. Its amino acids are CASSEEGGSGYTF.